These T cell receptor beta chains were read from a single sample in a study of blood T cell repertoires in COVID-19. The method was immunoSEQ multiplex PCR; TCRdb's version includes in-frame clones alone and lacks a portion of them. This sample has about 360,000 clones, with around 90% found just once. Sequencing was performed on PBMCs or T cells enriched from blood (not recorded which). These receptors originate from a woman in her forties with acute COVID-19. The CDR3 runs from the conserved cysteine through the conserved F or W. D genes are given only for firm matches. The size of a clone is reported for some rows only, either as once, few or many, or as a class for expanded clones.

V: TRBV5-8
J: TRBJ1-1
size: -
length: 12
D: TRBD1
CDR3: CASSLGARDRVW
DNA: TGTGCCAGCAGCTTGGGAGCCCGGGACAGGGTATGG

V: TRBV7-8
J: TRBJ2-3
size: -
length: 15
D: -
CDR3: CASSLGRRRVDTQYF
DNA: TGTGCCAGCAGCTTAGGTCGGAGGAGGGTCGATACGCAGTATTTT

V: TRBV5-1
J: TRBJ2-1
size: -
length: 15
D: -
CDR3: CASSLGSVSYNEQFF
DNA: TGCGCCAGCAGCTTGGGATCGGTCTCCTACAATGAGCAGTTCTTC

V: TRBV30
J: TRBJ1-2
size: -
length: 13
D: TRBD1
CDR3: CAWSPGQAQGYTF
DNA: TGTGCCTGGAGTCCGGGACAGGCTCAAGGCTACACCTTC

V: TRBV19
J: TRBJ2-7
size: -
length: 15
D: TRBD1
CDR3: CASSISRGQSYEQYF
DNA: TGTGCCAGTAGTATTAGTCGGGGACAGTCCTACGAGCAGTACTTC

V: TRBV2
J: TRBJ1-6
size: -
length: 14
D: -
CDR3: CASVTGQYNSPLHF
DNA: TGTGCCAGCGTTACGGGACAATATAATTCACCCCTCCACTTT

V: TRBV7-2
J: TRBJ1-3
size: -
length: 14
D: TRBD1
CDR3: CASATGAGGNTIYF
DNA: TGTGCCAGCGCGACAGGGGCAGGTGGAAACACCATATATTTT

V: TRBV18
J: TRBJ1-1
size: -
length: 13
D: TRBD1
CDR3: CASSPDRDTEAFF
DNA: TGTGCCAGCTCACCAGACAGGGACACTGAAGCTTTCTTT

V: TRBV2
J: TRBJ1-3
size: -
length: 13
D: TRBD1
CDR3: CASSRDRVNTIYF
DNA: TGTGCCAGCAGTAGGGACAGGGTAAACACCATATATTTT

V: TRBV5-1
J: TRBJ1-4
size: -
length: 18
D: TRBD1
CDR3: CASSASVPGQGSNEKLFF
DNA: TGCGCCAGCAGCGCAAGTGTCCCGGGACAGGGATCTAATGAAAAACTGTTTTTT

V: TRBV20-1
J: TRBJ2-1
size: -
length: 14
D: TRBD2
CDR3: CSASHLAGGGEQFF
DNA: TGCAGTGCTAGTCACCTAGCGGGGGGGGGCGAGCAGTTCTTC

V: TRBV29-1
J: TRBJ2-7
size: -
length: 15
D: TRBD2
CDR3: CSVAPSGTSGGQQYF
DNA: TGCAGCGTTGCTCCCTCCGGGACTAGCGGGGGACAGCAGTACTTC

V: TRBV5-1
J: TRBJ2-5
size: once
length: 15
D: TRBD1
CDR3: CASSSLGQGQETQYF
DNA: TGCGCCAGCAGCTCACTGGGACAGGGGCAAGAGACCCAGTACTTC

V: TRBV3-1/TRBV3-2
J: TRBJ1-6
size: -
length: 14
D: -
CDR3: CASSQDRGNSPLHF
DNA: TGTGCCAGCAGCCAAGATCGCGGCAATTCACCCCTCCACTTT

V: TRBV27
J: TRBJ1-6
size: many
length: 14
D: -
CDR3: CASSFRGNHSPLHF
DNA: TGTGCCAGCAGTTTTCGGGGGAACCATTCACCCCTCCACTTT

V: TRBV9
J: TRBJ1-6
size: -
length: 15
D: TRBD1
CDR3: CASSDAGTDNSPLHF
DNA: TGTGCCAGCAGCGATGCCGGGACAGATAATTCACCCCTCCACTTT

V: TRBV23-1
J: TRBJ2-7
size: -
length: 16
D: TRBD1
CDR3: CASSHGQGARAEMQYF
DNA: TGCGCCAGCAGTCACGGACAGGGGGCGCGAGCCGAAATGCAGTACTTC